Presented here are 22 T cell receptor beta chains from one specimen sequenced in a study of cytomegalovirus exposure and HLA in healthy donors. PCR amplification relied on 60 Vbeta primers (plus 13 Jbeta primers). The assay was immunoSEQ multiplex PCR, and TCRdb's table has in-frame clones only and misses some. The table shows some 120,000 clones, with 55% to 75% occurring only once. The sequencing sample was made of PBMCs. All receptors come from a man younger than 40 in good health and CMV-seropositive.

DNA for the CDR3: TGTGCCAGCACCATTACCGGGGATACGCAGTATTTT. This encodes CASTITGDTQYF. V gene TRBV7-2 combines with J gene TRBJ2-3; no definite D call. V lost 7 bases to trimming and J lost 6 bases, with 11 bases between them. Germline values: CDR1 SGHTA, CDR2 FQGNSA. The CDR3 covers 12 residues. Based on the CDR3 plus reference TRBV7-2 and TRBJ2-3, the full variable domain is GAGVSQSPSNKVTEKGKDVELRCDPISGHTALYWYRQSLGQGLEFLIYFQGNSAPDKSGLPSDRFSAERTGGSVSTLTIQRTQQEDSAVYLCASTITGDTQYFGPGTRLTVL.

This chain links TRBV2 with TRBJ2-5; 7 bases are shared with TRBD1. CDR3 length: 15 amino acids. The trim removed 4 bases at V and 5 bases at J, leaving 10 bases unmatched. In germline, CDR1 is SNHLY, CDR2 FYNNEI. The CDR3 is CASSGAGGNRETQYF. CDR3 in DNA: TGTGCCAGCAGTGGGGCAGGGGGTAATAGGGAGACCCAGTACTTC.

This clone was recorded once. The chain joins TRBV6-1 to TRBJ1-2; D is undetermined. Germline CDR1 MNHNS, CDR2 SASEGT. The V end lost 3 bases, the J end lost 5 bases, and 7 bases lay between the germline ends. The CDR3 extends over 12 amino acids. The chain's CDR3 is CASSDLDYGYTF. In nucleotides, the CDR3 is TGTGCCAGCAGTGATTTAGATTATGGCTACACCTTC.

V usage is TRBV6-1 and J usage is TRBJ2-2, with D tentatively TRBD2 (6 bases). Germline-derived CDR1 and CDR2 are MNHNS and SASEGT. V was pared by 7 bases and J by 3 bases, with 12 bases between. This CDR3 comprises 14 residues. CDR3 residues: CASIGDSYTGELFF. In DNA, the CDR3 is TGTGCCAGCATCGGGGACTCGTACACCGGGGAGCTGTTTTTT.

This chain uses TRBV7-3 with TRBJ1-6, with 10 bases that match TRBD1. CDR3 length: 15 residues. With V trimmed by 3 bases and J by 6 bases, 2 bases remained unmatched. Germline V CDR1 and CDR2: SGHTA, FQGTGA. CDR3 region: CASSFRDRGNSPLHF. CDR3 in DNA: TGTGCCAGCAGCTTCCGGGACAGGGGTAATTCACCCCTCCACTTT. The full variable domain, in which reference TRBV7-3 and TRBJ1-6 provide the parts outside the CDR3, is GAGVSQTPSNKVTEKGKYVELRCDPISGHTALYWYRQSLGQGPEFLIYFQGTGAADDSGLPNDRFFAVRPEGSVSTLKIQRTERGDSAVYLCASSFRDRGNSPLHFGNGTRLTVT.

The gene calls are TRBV5-1 and TRBJ2-1, with a tentative D call TRBD1 (5 bases). The germline V and J ends were trimmed by 5 bases and 3 bases, with 9 bases remaining between them. Germline V lookup: CDR1 SGHRS, CDR2 YFSETQ. The CDR3 has 13 residues. For the CDR3, the DNA is TGCGCCAGCAGGTTCGACAGCTACAATGAGCAGTTCTTC. The encoded protein is CASRFDSYNEQFF.

This chain links TRBV5-1 with TRBJ1-5, with D perhaps TRBD1 (6 bases). Trimming removed 2 bases at V and 3 bases at J, with 9 bases between. CDR1 and CDR2 from the germline V gene are SGHRS and YFSETQ. The CDR3 runs 14 residues. The CDR3 DNA sequence: TGCGCCAGCAGCTTAGGACAGCCCAATCAGCCCCAGCATTTT. Protein product: CASSLGQPNQPQHF.

The J gene is TRBJ2-1, the V gene TRBV7-2, with D possibly TRBD1 on 6 matching bases. Germline V gene data show CDR1 as SGHTA and CDR2 as FQGNSA. The CDR3 is 15 amino acids. The V gene lost 1 base and the J gene lost 3 bases, with 10 bases spanning the gap. The CDR3 DNA sequence: TGTGCCAGCAGCTTAGGAGACAGGATCTACAATGAGCAGTTCTTC. Translation: CASSLGDRIYNEQFF.

The chain links TRBV9 to TRBJ2-6; 7 positions match TRBD1. The CDR3 spans 19 residues. Germline V gene data show CDR1 as SGDLS and CDR2 as YYNGEE. V lost 4 bases to trimming and J lost 0 bases; unmatched junction nucleotides: 13. CDR3 coding DNA: TGTGCCAGCAGCCCGTATTCGAGCAGGGGGACCTCTGGGGCCAACGTCCTGACTTTC. Its translation: CASSPYSSRGTSGANVLTF.

This clone has a handful of counts. The chain carries TRBV6-1 and TRBJ1-6, with a possible D match to TRBD1 (5 bases). V lost 2 bases and J lost 4, with 9 bases in between. Germline V lookup: CDR1 MNHNS, CDR2 SASEGT. This CDR3 comprises 15 residues. For the CDR3, the DNA is TGTGCCAGCAGTGAAAGGACACCTTATAATTCACCCCTCCACTTT. This encodes CASSERTPYNSPLHF.

The V call is TRBV6-5, the J call TRBJ2-1; 10 bases agree with TRBD2. CDR3 size: 15 residues. The germline V gene encodes CDR1 MNHEY and CDR2 SVGAGI. The V gene end was trimmed by 0 bases and the J gene end by 7 bases; junction bases not matched to a gene: 3. This CDR3 reads CASSYSKAGGNEQFF. CDR3 in DNA: TGTGCCAGCAGTTACTCGAAAGCGGGAGGGAATGAGCAGTTCTTC.

This clone was seen a handful of times. This chain links TRBV18 with TRBJ1-5, with D perhaps TRBD1 (5 bases). The germline V gene has CDR1 KGHSH and CDR2 LQKENI. Trimming removed 3 bases from V and 5 bases from J, with 17 bases in between. CDR3 length: 16 amino acids. CDR3 nucleotides: TGTGCCAGCTCACCCACCAGCCATATAGGGGATCAGCCCCAGCATTTT. As protein: CASSPTSHIGDQPQHF.

This clone was seen just once. The genes are TRBV2 and TRBJ1-1; 7 bases are a match to TRBD1. The CDR3 covers 16 residues. Germline V gives CDR1 SNHLY, CDR2 FYNNEI. V was clipped by 5 bases and J by 5 bases; unmatched bases: 14. The CDR3, as DNA: TGTGCCAGCAGTCGAATGATAACAGGGGAGAGGACTGAAGCTTTCTTT. Translated, it gives CASSRMITGERTEAFF.

The chain employs TRBV9 and TRBJ2-7; 11 bases align to TRBD1. The CDR3 has 16 amino acids. The V and J ends lost 2 bases and 2 bases, in that order; junction bases with no gene match: 6. Germline CDR1 SGDLS, CDR2 YYNGEE. CDR3 loop: CASSVSGTGGTYEQYF. The CDR3 DNA reads as TGTGCCAGCAGCGTCTCGGGGACAGGGGGAACCTACGAGCAGTACTTC.

The chain links TRBV9 to TRBJ2-1, with 7 bases lining up with TRBD1. The V gene end was trimmed by 0 bases and the J gene end by 9 bases; junction bases not matched to a gene: 6. CDR1 SGDLS and CDR2 YYNGEE come from the germline V gene. This CDR3 is built from 14 residues. CDR3 region: CASSVANRGVEQFF. The DNA of the CDR3 is TGTGCCAGCAGCGTAGCTAACAGGGGAGTTGAGCAGTTCTTC. The variable domain in full, with the rest retrieved from reference TRBV9 and TRBJ2-1, is DSGVTQTPKHLITATGQRVTLRCSPRSGDLSVYWYQQSLDQGLQFLIQYYNGEERAKGNILERFSAQQFPDLHSELNLSSLELGDSALYFCASSVANRGVEQFFGPGTRLTVL.

The CDR3 loop is CASSPQGRLAGGVETQYF. DNA for the CDR3: TGTGCCAGCAGCCCACAGGGAAGACTAGCGGGAGGGGTAGAGACCCAGTACTTC. The chain uses TRBV5-4 and TRBJ2-5, with 14 positions matching TRBD2. The CDR3 loop spans 18 amino acids. Looked up from germline, CDR1 is SGHNT and CDR2 is YYREEE (reference sequence). V shed 4 bases, J shed 4 bases, and the junction held 12 bases outside the gene matches.

The rearrangement links TRBV18 to TRBJ2-3, with no clear D. Trimming stripped 2 bases from V and 4 bases from J, with 4 bases between. This CDR3 contains 12 residues. Per germline, CDR1 KGHSH and CDR2 LQKENI. The CDR3 DNA sequence: TGTGCCAGCTCACCATCGTCAGATACGCAGTATTTT. Protein product: CASSPSSDTQYF. The full variable domain, in which reference TRBV18 and TRBJ2-3 provide the parts outside the CDR3, is NAGVMQNPRHLVRRRGQEARLRCSPMKGHSHVYWYRQLPEEGLKFMVYLQKENIIDESGMPKERFSAEFPKEGPSILRIQQVVRGDSAAYFCASSPSSDTQYFGPGTRLTVL.

The genes are TRBV5-6 and TRBJ1-5; the D is unclear. V was pared by 1 base and J by 0 bases, with 5 bases between. This CDR3 has 14 residues. Germline CDR1 SGHDT, CDR2 YYEEEE. The CDR3 sequence: CASSLTGSNQPQHF. The CDR3, as DNA: TGTGCCAGCAGCTTGACCGGTAGCAATCAGCCCCAGCATTTT.

V gene TRBV7-9 combines with J gene TRBJ1-2; no definite D call. The CDR3 totals 12 residues. Germline V CDR1 and CDR2: SEHNR, FQNEAQ (reference sequence). V lost 5 bases to trimming and J lost 4 bases, with 8 bases between them. The CDR3 DNA sequence: TGTGCCAGCAGCACAGCCAGCTATGGCTACACCTTC. It codes for CASSTASYGYTF.

This clone was seen a few times. The chain has TRBV4-1 and TRBJ1-1; D unresolved. The CDR3 loop spans 13 amino acids. The V and J ends lost 1 base and 5 bases respectively, with 8 bases between them. CDR1 MGHRA and CDR2 YSYEKL come from the germline V gene. Here the CDR3 DNA reads TGCGCCAGCAGCCAAGTGCGAACTACTGAAGCTTTCTTT. Encoded protein: CASSQVRTTEAFF.

This rearrangement joins TRBV2 to TRBJ2-5; no definite D call. This CDR3 contains 11 residues. The germline V and J ends were trimmed by 4 bases and 3 bases, with 3 bases remaining between them. CDR1 and CDR2 from the germline V gene are SNHLY and FYNNEI. The CDR3: CASSVEETQYF. The CDR3 region has the DNA TGTGCCAGCAGTGTAGAAGAGACCCAGTACTTC.

The chain couples TRBV28 to TRBJ1-3; no clear D. Deletions cut 7 bases from V and 0 bases from J, with 19 bases between. Per the germline V gene, CDR1 is MDHEN and CDR2 is SYDVKM. CDR3 length: 17 residues. DNA for the CDR3: TGTGCCAGCAATGTTGAAGGACTAATCCACTCTGGAAACACCATATATTTT. Its translation is CASNVEGLIHSGNTIYF. The full variable domain, its missing parts supplied by reference TRBV28 and TRBJ1-3, is DVKVTQSSRYLVKRTGEKVFLECVQDMDHENMFWYRQDPGLGLRLIYFSYDVKMKEKGDIPEGYSVSREKKERFSLILESASTNQTSMYLCASNVEGLIHSGNTIYFGEGSWLTVV.